This TCR beta chain was obtained from a study of cytomegalovirus exposure and HLA in healthy donors. Use of 60 Vbeta and 13 Jbeta primers characterized the PCR. The repertoire was sequenced with immunoSEQ multiplex PCR; TCRdb's copy has only in-frame clones and lacks some. The profile shows under 200,000 clones, roughly 84% of them singletons. Study results and limitations: There was a cluster of highly shared sequence variants that was likely a sequencing artifact.

A note on this clone: Antigen: not known.

CDR3 length equals 15 residues. The ends lost 4 bases at V and 9 bases at J; junction bases unmatched: 12. Germline V gives CDR1 LGHNA, CDR2 YNFKEQ. The TCR was taken from a boy between 2 and 10 years old in good health and CMV-seronegative. The rearrangement links TRBV4-2 to TRBJ2-1; the match to TRBD2 covers 7 bases. The specimen sequenced was PBMCs. This CDR3 is CASSPTSEGWGEQFF. CDR3 nucleotide sequence: TGTGCCAGCAGCCCCACTAGCGAGGGGTGGGGTGAGCAGTTCTTC.